One TCR beta chain is described in this entry. Its antigen is unidentified. Brentuximab vedotin exposure varied among the patients, all of whom had relapsed after autologous stem cell transplantation. Best responses fell into complete response, partial response or progressive disease. The data stem from a study of PD-1 blockade in classical Hodgkin lymphoma. Notes on the study in general: Repertoire differences lack defined causes, possibly disease activity or prior therapy. When nivolumab was started under 1 year after ASCT, patients were excluded. CD8+ TCR diversity did not rise significantly by C4D1, unlike CD4+.

Some clones are missing from TCRdb's copy, which holds only in-frame ones; the method was immunoSEQ multiplex PCR. The sample shows tens of thousands of clones, 85% to 95% of them seen only once. This TCR was sampled from a human donor with classical Hodgkin lymphoma. Here the sequenced sample was peripheral blood mononuclear cells (PBMCs), taken at baseline.

CDR3 residues: CASSFLAGTSTDTQYF. DNA of the CDR3: TGCGCCAGCAGCTTCCTAGCGGGGACTAGCACAGATACGCAGTATTTT. This chain links TRBV5-1 with TRBJ2-3; TRBD2 aligns across 9 bases. V shed 2 bases and J 0 bases; nucleotides not matched to a gene: 4. The germline gives CDR1 SGHRS, CDR2 YFSETQ. This CDR3 region has 16 residues.